There are many counts of the clone carrying this TCR beta chain. Antigen unknown. PBMCs were obtained from over 8.5 ml fresh peripheral blood. This record belongs to a study of T cells in Graves' hyperthyroidism and ophthalmopathy. Study observations and caveats: The model forecast ophthalmopathy, anticipating it by a median approximately 7 months before onset.

RNA transcripts provided the source from which TCR beta CDR3 regions were amplified. An initial round of RT-PCR targeting the TCR CDR3 relied on the HTBI primer set. TCRdb called the multiplex PCR reads again in MiXCR, with one record for every CDR3 protein. The table shows 500,000 to 650,000 distinct CDR3 sequences, with just under 20% occurring only once. The V gene lost 3 bases and the J gene lost 8 bases, with 6 bases spanning the gap. This CDR3 has 11 amino acids. The clonotype originates from a man in his forties with Graves' ophthalmopathy. Sequencing used blood. The chain has TRBV12-3 or TRBV12-4 and TRBJ2-3; D is unresolved. CDR3 loop: CASSFIGTQYF. Here the CDR3 DNA reads TGTGCCAGCAGTTTCATTGGTACGCAGTATTTT.